What follows describes a single T cell receptor beta chain. Only a few counts were recorded for this clonotype. Its recognized antigen is unknown. It has no much larger one-base neighbor in the sample; base qualities were not kept. This sample was taken from a study of blood T cells in healthy people across ages (dated by TCRdb to 2015 to 2017). The study in broad terms: Template switching captured roughly one uniquely barcoded TCR beta cDNA molecule per two T cells in model experiments. To track age-related changes in TCR beta repertoire diversity, the study relied on deep sequencing normalized with unique cDNA molecular identifiers. Four age groups were formed from the donors: young (average approximately 17 years), middle-aged (approximately 41), aged (more than 55) and long-lived (approximately 78). To avoid experimental bias, donors of different ages were spread randomly across the sequencing lanes. For two donors (one aged 18 to 30 and one aged 80 or older), the study analyzed two additional independent replicas of 1 million unique cDNA reads from the same blood draw. Findings and caveats that apply to the study as a whole: Because profiling used bulk unsorted PBMCs, naive and antigen-experienced compartments could not be compared conclusively. The percentage of naive T cells measured by flow cytometry correlated strongly with observed TCR beta diversity. As age increased, observed TCR beta diversity per million T cells dropped in a roughly linear way, and a significant reduction was already evident by age 40. Total diversity estimates from one million sequenced T cells were considered lower bounds and underestimates. Because donor CMV infection status was unknown, age-related changes in expanded clonotypes were potentially confounded. Compared with the aged group, the long-lived group had more naive CD4+ T cells, fewer expanded clones and increased TCR diversity, suggesting age selection.

The library relied on 5' RACE. TCRdb names Illumina HiSeq 2500 as the instrument used. The second PCR ran for about 7 to 11 cycles and used a J-beta primer mix along with a sample-barcoded 5' primer. Each TCR beta cDNA molecule received a unique molecular identifier from a template-switch 5' adaptor carrying 12 random nucleotides. At least 2.5 million CDR3-containing paired-end reads were obtained from each sample. All of the RNA was converted into first-strand cDNA using the Mint cDNA synthesis kit, with a TRBC-specific oligonucleotide serving as the primer. Following uracil-DNA glycosylase treatment, a first 18-cycle PCR with universal primers M1SS and BC2_uni_R was performed on all cDNA. Under the source paper's analysis protocol: Each sample was normalized by randomly selecting 1 million high-quality reads, each carrying a distinct molecular identifier. Reads with shared molecular identifiers were discarded instead of being binned into consensus sequences. MiTCR, run with a Q25 quality threshold and the strictest error-elimination algorithm, handled CDR3 identification, clonotype clustering and error correction. A nonparametric unseen species model using Euler transformation provided a lower-bound estimate of total TCR beta diversity. TCRdb redid the processing of the public reads, applying fastp at Q25 and MiXCR, and retained in-frame beta chains. Here each entry gathers all rows of one CDR3 protein and keeps the most common genes and DNA. TCRdb's processing, not the study's, gives the V and J calls here. This sample comprises roughly 1.4 million distinct CDR3 sequences, approximately 60% of them detected only once. The ten largest clonotypes hold more than 6% of the sample.

The roughly 39 donors, aged roughly 6 to 95 years, were systemically healthy Caucasian individuals from Russia. Around 10 milliliters of peripheral blood were drawn from each donor into EDTA-treated Vacutainer tubes. Ficoll-Paque density-gradient centrifugation was used to isolate PBMCs, with at least 6 million obtained per sample. Trizol reagent was used to extract total RNA from PBMCs, with at least 6 micrograms per sample. The percentages of naive CD45RAhigh/CD27high T cells were determined by flow cytometry on a PBMC aliquot from every donor. The CDR3 has 14 amino acids, counting the end cysteine and phenylalanine. CDR3 DNA is the only sequence kept; it has 42 bases, read in frame from the first base. From the germline V gene, CDR1 is SNHLY and CDR2 is FYNNEI. The V end loses 2 bases and the J end loses 4 bases, and a stretch of 12 bases separates them.

This clonotype was obtained from a man aged 18 to 30 in good health. Sequencing was done on a sample of blood. Recombination connected TRBV2 to TRBJ2-7; too little of a D gene remains to name it. CDR3 protein: CASSETGFEYEQYF. Here is the DNA: TGTGCCAGCAGTGAAACGGGTTTTGAGTACGAGCAGTACTTC.